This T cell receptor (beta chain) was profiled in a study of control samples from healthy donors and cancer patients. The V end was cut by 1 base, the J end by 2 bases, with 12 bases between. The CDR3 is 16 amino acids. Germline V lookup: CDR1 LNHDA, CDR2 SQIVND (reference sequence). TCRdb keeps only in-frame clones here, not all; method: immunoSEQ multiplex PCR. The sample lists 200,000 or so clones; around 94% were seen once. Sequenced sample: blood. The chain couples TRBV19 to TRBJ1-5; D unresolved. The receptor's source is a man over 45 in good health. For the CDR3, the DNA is TGTGCCAGTAGTATAGCCCCAAGGGCAGGCAATCAGCCCCAGCATTTT. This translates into CASSIAPRAGNQPQHF.